This T cell receptor (beta chain) was sequenced during a study of blood T cells in healthy people across ages. Study outcomes and limitations: Diversity estimates drawn from one million T cells were deemed underestimates. A greater number of naive CD4+ cells and higher diversity distinguished long-lived donors from aged donors.

A minimum of 6 million PBMCs was isolated per sample. A remark on this clonotype: Its antigen is still unknown.

Then a second PCR, running roughly 7 to 11 cycles, was carried out with a sample-barcoded 5' primer and a J-beta primer mix. MiXCR was run by TCRdb on the 5' RACE reads, yielding one entry per CDR3 protein. The sample has about 1.8 million distinct CDR3 sequences; roughly 49% are singletons. The length of the CDR3 is 15 residues. The V gene end was trimmed by 5 bases and the J gene end by 1 base; junction bases not matched to a gene: 5. Germline CDR1 DFQATT, CDR2 SNEGSKA (reference sequence). This rearrangement joins TRBV20-1 to TRBJ2-3, with 11 bases matching TRBD2. Sequenced input: blood. The clonotype was recovered from a woman aged 40 to 49 in good health. The CDR3 protein is CSADSGGDRTDTQYF. In DNA form, the CDR3 reads TGCAGTGCTGATAGCGGGGGGGATCGCACAGATACGCAGTATTTT.